Shown below are 8 T cell receptor beta chains from a single sample sequenced in a study of blood T cell repertoires in COVID-19. Clones were read by immunoSEQ multiplex PCR, and TCRdb kept only the in-frame ones, dropping some. The data show approximately 190,000 clones, 82% seen once. Material: peripheral blood. These receptors all come from a woman aged 60 to 75 with COVID-19, enrolled during active disease.

For the CDR3, the DNA is TGTGCCAGCAGTCCAAAAGACAGGGGGTTCACTGAAGCTTTCTTT. Protein product: CASSPKDRGFTEAFF. This sequence joins TRBV6-6 and TRBJ1-1; 9 nucleotides line up with TRBD1. The CDR3 spans 15 residues. Unmatched junction bases numbered 8, after V lost 5 bases and J lost 4 bases. CDR1 MNHNY and CDR2 SVGAGI come from the germline V gene (reference sequence).

V usage is TRBV5-1 and J usage is TRBJ2-1; 10 bases are a match to TRBD2. Per germline, CDR1 SGHRS and CDR2 YFSETQ. The CDR3 totals 15 residues. V trimming: 5 bases; J trimming: 9 bases; junction bases outside the gene matches: 11. The CDR3 reads CASSEAGGPSGEQFF. The CDR3 DNA sequence: TGCGCCAGCAGTGAAGCGGGAGGGCCGTCGGGTGAGCAGTTCTTC. Filled out from reference TRBV5-1 and TRBJ2-1, the complete variable domain reads KAGVTQTPRYLIKTRGQQVTLSCSPISGHRSVSWYQQTPGQGLQFLFEYFSETQRNKGNFPGRFSGRQFSNSRSEMNVSTLELGDSALYLCASSEAGGPSGEQFFGPGTRLTVL.

This clone was seen a single time. The chain uses TRBV6-5 and TRBJ2-7; maybe TRBD1 (6 bases). The ends were cut back, 0 bases at V and 3 bases at J, with 9 bases in the middle. The CDR3 covers 14 residues. Germline values: CDR1 MNHEY, CDR2 SVGAGI. The chain's CDR3 is CASSYSTGDYEQYF. The CDR3 DNA reads as TGTGCCAGCAGTTACTCGACAGGAGACTACGAGCAGTACTTC.

The chain is built from TRBV19 and TRBJ1-5; tentatively, D is TRBD1 (5 bases). The CDR3 is made up of 17 amino acids. The V gene's germline CDR1 is LNHDA and CDR2 SQIVND (reference sequence). The V end lost 7 bases, the J end lost 0 bases, and 19 bases lay between the germline ends. The CDR3 DNA reads TGTGCCAGTATACGAACAGGAACGACGATTAGCAATCAGCCCCAGCATTTT. This codes for CASIRTGTTISNQPQHF.

This clone was detected a few times. The V and J genes are TRBV5-5 and TRBJ1-5, with a possible D match to TRBD1 (6 bases). The V end lost 0 bases, the J end lost 3 bases, and 10 bases lay between the germline ends. CDR1 SGHKS and CDR2 YYEKEE come from the germline V gene (reference sequence). The CDR3 sequence is 15 residues long. The CDR3 bases are TGTGCCAGCAGCTTGGAACAGGGTAACAATCAGCCCCAGCATTTT. Its protein is CASSLEQGNNQPQHF.

The chain couples TRBV27 to TRBJ1-5; weak D call: TRBD1 (5 bases). With 2 bases removed from V and 7 bases from J, the gap between germline ends came to 9 bases. Germline V CDR1 and CDR2: MNHEY, SMNVEV (reference sequence). The CDR3 spans 13 residues. DNA for the CDR3: TGTGCCAGCAGTTTACAGGGATGGCAGCCCCAGCATTTT. It translates to CASSLQGWQPQHF.

The V gene is TRBV11-1, the J gene TRBJ2-7; 11 positions agree with TRBD2. Germline V gene lookup returns CDR1 SGHAT and CDR2 FQDESV (reference sequence). V dropped 5 bases and J dropped 5; count of bases not matched to a gene: 8. The CDR3 has 15 amino acids. In DNA, the CDR3 is TGTGCCAGCAGCAATCTTGGACTAGCGGGTAACGAGCAGTACTTC. It is translated as CASSNLGLAGNEQYF.

For this clone: Other DNA sequences from this sample encode an identical CDR3 as well. The rearrangement joins TRBV18 to TRBJ2-3; D is uncertain. V lost 4 bases, J lost 3 bases, and 5 bases lay in between. Germline V lookup: CDR1 KGHSH, CDR2 LQKENI. CDR3 size: 12 residues. CDR3 residues: CASSLRTDTQYF. The CDR3 region has the DNA TGTGCCAGCTCACTCCGGACAGATACGCAGTATTTT.